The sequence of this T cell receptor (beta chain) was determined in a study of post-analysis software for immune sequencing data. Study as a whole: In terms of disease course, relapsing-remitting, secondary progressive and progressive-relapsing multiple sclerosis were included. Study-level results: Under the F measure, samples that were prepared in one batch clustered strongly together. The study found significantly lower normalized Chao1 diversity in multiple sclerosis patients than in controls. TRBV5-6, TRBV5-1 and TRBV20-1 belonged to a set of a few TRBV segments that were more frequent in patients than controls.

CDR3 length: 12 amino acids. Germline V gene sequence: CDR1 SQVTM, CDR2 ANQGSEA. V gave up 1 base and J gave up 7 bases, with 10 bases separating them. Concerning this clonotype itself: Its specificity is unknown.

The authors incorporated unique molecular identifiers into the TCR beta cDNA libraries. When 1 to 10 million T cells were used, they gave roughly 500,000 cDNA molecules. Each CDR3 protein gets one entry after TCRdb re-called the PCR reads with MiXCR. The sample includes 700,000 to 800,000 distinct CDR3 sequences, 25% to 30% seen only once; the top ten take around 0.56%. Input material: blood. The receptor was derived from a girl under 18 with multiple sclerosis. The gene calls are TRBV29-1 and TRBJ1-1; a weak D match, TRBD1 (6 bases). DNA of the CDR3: TGCAGCGTTGAAGGCCAGGGGAGTGAAGCTTTCTTT. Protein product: CSVEGQGSEAFF.